Listed here is a single TCR beta chain. Here immunoSEQ multiplex PCR was the method, and the copy in TCRdb shows in-frame clones only, minus some. The sample yields around 700,000 clones, about 90% seen once. The sample originates from a study of blood T cell repertoires in COVID-19. V was trimmed by 4 bases and J by 4 bases, leaving 10 bases between them. Germline loops: CDR1 SGHTA, CDR2 FQGNSA. This CDR3 is 14 amino acids long. The sample was peripheral blood. The V and J genes are TRBV7-2 and TRBJ1-4, with D tentatively TRBD1 (6 bases). This sequence was found in a woman between 18 and 29 years old with acute or convalescent COVID-19. The CDR3 reads CASSSDRFNEKLFF. The DNA of the CDR3 is TGTGCCAGCAGCTCTGACAGGTTTAATGAAAAACTGTTTTTT.